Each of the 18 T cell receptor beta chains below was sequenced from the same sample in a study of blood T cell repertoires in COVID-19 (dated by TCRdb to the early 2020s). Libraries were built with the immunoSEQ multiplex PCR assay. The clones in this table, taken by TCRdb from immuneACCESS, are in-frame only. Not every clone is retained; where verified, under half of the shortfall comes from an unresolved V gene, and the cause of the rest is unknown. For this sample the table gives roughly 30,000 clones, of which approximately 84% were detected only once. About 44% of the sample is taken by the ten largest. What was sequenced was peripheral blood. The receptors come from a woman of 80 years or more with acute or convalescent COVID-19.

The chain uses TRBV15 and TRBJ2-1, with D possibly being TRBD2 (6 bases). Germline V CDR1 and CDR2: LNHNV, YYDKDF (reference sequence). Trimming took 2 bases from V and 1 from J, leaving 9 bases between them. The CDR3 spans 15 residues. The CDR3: CATSRPGSSYNEQFF. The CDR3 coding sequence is TGTGCCACCAGCAGACCCGGGAGTTCCTACAATGAGCAGTTCTTC.

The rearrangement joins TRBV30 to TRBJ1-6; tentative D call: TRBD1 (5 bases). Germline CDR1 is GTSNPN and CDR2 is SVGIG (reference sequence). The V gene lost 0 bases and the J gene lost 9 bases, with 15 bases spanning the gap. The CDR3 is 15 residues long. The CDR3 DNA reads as TGTGCCTGGAGTGTACAGACCTTCGGGGGTTCACCCCTCCACTTT. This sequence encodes CAWSVQTFGGSPLHF. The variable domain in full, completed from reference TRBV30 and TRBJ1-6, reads SQTIHQWPATLVQPVGSPLSLECTVEGTSNPNLYWYRQAAGRGLQLLFYSVGIGQISSEVPQNLSASRPQDRQFILSSKKLLLSDSGFYLCAWSVQTFGGSPLHFGNGTRLTVT.

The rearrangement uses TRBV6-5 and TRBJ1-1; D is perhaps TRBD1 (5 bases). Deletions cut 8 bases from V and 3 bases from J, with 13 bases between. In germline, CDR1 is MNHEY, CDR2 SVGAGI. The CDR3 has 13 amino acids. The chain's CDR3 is CASSYGGDTEAFF. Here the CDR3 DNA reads TGTGCCAGCTCTTATGGGGGGGACACTGAAGCTTTCTTT.

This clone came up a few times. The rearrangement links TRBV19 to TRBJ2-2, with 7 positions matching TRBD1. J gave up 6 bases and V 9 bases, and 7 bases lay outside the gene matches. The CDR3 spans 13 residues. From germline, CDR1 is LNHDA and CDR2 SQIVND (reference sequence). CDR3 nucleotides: TGTGCCAGCGGACAGGTCGCGTCCGGGGAGCTGTTTTTT. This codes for CASGQVASGELFF.

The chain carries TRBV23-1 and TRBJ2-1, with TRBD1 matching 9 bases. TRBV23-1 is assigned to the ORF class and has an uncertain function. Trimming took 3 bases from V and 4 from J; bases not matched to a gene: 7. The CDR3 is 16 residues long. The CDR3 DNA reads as TGCGCCAGCAGTCACTTCGACAGGGGGGGATACAATGAGCAGTTCTTC. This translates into CASSHFDRGGYNEQFF.

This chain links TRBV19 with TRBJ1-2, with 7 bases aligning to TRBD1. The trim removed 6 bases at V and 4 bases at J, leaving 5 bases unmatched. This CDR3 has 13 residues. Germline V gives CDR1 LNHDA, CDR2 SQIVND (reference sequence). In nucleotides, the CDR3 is TGTGCCAGTAGGGAGACAGGGCTCTATGGCTACACCTTC. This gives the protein CASRETGLYGYTF. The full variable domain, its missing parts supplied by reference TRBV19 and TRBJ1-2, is DGGITQSPKYLFRKEGQNVTLSCEQNLNHDAMYWYRQDPGQGLRLIYYSQIVNDFQKGDIAEGYSVSREKKESFPLTVTSAQKNPTAFYLCASRETGLYGYTFGSGTRLTVV.

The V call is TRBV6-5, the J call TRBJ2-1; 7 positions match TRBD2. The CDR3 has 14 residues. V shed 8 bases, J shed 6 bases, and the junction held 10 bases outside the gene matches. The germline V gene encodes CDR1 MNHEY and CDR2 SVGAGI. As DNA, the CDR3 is TGTGCCAGCCTCCTACCAGCGGGGACCAATGAGCAGTTCTTC. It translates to CASLLPAGTNEQFF.

The CDR3 DNA sequence: TGTGCCAGCAGCTTAACAGGGGGCGCGAACACTGAAGCTTTCTTT. It codes for CASSLTGGANTEAFF. The rearrangement links TRBV7-2 to TRBJ1-1, with 9 nucleotides matching TRBD1. The CDR3 totals 15 residues. Trimming took 2 bases from V and 1 from J; bases not matched to a gene: 2. CDR1 is SGHTA and CDR2 is FQGNSA in the germline V gene. The full variable domain, completed using reference TRBV7-2 and TRBJ1-1, is GAGVSQSPSNKVTEKGKDVELRCDPISGHTALYWYRQSLGQGLEFLIYFQGNSAPDKSGLPSDRFSAERTGGSVSTLTIQRTQQEDSAVYLCASSLTGGANTEAFFGQGTRLTVV.

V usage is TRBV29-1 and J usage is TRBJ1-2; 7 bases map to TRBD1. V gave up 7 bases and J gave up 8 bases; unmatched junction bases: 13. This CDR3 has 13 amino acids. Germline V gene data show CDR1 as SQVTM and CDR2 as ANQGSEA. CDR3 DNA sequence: TGCAGCGCCTGGGACAGATCTTCGGGCGGCTACACCTTC. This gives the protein CSAWDRSSGGYTF.

CDR3 DNA sequence: TGTGCCTGGAGTCCCCTCCCCACGCAGTATTTT. This codes for CAWSPLPTQYF. V usage is TRBV30 and J usage is TRBJ2-3; D remains unclear. The CDR3 extends over 11 amino acids. CDR1 is GTSNPN and CDR2 is SVGIG in the germline V gene (reference sequence). The V end was cut by 2 bases, the J end by 9 bases, with 9 bases between.

The DNA for the CDR3 is TGTGCCAGCAGCAACAGGGGGACTTCACCCCTCCACTTT. Protein product: CASSNRGTSPLHF. The chain uses TRBV11-2 and TRBJ1-6, with 8 bases matching TRBD1. This CDR3 is built from 13 residues. Germline V gives CDR1 SGHAT, CDR2 FQNNGV. V lost 5 bases, J lost 9 bases, and 3 bases stayed unmatched. Variable domain in full (rest from reference TRBV11-2 and TRBJ1-6): EAGVAQSPRYKIIEKRQSVAFWCNPISGHATLYWYQQILGQGPKLLIQFQNNGVVDDSQLPKDRFSAERLKGVDSTLKIQPAKLEDSAVYLCASSNRGTSPLHFGNGTRLTVT.

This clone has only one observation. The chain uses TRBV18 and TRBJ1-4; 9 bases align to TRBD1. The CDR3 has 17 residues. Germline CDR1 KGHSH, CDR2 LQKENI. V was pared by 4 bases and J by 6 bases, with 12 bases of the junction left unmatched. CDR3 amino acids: CASSLGPYRGRDEKLFF. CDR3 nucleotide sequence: TGTGCCAGCTCACTCGGTCCTTACAGGGGGCGCGATGAAAAACTGTTTTTT. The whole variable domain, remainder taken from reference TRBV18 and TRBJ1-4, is NAGVMQNPRHLVRRRGQEARLRCSPMKGHSHVYWYRQLPEEGLKFMVYLQKENIIDESGMPKERFSAEFPKEGPSILRIQQVVRGDSAAYFCASSLGPYRGRDEKLFFGSGTQLSVL.

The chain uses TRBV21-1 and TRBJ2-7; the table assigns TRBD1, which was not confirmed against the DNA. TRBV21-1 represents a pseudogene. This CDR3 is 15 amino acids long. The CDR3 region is CASSGPGTGGYEQYF. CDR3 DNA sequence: TGTGCCAGCAGCGGCCCCGGGACAGGTGGCTACGAGCAGTACTTC.

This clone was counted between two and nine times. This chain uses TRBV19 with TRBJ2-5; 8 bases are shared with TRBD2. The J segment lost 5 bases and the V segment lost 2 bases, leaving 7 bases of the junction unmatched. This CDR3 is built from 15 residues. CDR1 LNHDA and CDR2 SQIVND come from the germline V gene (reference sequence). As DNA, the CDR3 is TGTGCCAGTAGTATAAGTAGCGGGGAAGGGGAGACCCAGTACTTC. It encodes CASSISSGEGETQYF. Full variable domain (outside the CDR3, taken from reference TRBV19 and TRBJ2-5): DGGITQSPKYLFRKEGQNVTLSCEQNLNHDAMYWYRQDPGQGLRLIYYSQIVNDFQKGDIAEGYSVSREKKESFPLTVTSAQKNPTAFYLCASSISSGEGETQYFGPGTRLLVL.

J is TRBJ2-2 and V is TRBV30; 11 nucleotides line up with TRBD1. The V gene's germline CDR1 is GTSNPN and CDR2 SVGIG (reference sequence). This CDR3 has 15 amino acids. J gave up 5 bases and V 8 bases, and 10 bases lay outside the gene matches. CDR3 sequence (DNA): TGTGCCGGTCCGACCGGGACAGGGGGTACCGGGGAGCTGTTTTTT. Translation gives CAGPTGTGGTGELFF.

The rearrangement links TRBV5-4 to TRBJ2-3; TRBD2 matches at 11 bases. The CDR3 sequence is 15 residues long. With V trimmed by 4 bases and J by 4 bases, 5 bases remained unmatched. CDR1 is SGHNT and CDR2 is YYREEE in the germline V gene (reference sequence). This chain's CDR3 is CASSPYSGGADTQYF. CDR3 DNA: TGTGCCAGCAGCCCCTATAGCGGGGGGGCAGATACGCAGTATTTT.

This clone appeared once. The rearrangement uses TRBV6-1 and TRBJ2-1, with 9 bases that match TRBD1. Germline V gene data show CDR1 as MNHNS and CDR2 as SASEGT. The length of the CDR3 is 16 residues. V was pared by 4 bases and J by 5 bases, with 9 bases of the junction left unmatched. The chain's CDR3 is CASSVIQGALNNEQFF. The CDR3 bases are TGTGCCAGCAGTGTGATACAGGGGGCTCTGAACAATGAGCAGTTCTTC.

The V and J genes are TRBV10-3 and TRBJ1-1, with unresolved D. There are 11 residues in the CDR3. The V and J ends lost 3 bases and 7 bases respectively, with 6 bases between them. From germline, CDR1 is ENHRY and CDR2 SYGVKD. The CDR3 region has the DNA TGTGCCATCAGTGATTTACTTGAAGCTTTCTTT. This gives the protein CAISDLLEAFF.